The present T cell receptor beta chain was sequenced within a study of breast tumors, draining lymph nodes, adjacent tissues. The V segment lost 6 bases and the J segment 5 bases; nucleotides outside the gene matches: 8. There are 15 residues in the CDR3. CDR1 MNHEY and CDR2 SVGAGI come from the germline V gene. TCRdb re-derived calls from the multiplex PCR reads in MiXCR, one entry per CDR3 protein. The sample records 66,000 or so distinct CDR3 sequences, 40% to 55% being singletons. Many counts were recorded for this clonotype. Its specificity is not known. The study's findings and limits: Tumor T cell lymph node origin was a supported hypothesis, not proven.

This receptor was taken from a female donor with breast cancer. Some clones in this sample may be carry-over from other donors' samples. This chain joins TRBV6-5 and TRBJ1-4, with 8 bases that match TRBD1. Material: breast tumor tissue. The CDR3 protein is CASSGGGDRNEKLFF. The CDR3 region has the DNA TGTGCCAGCAGCGGCGGCGGGGACAGGAATGAAAAACTGTTTTTT.